This TCR beta chain is from a study of T and B cells in COVID-19 patients. Study-wide background: COVID-19 patients gave peripheral blood either during active infection or after recovery.

The CDR3 is made up of 15 amino acids. With 3 bases clipped from V and 4 bases from J, the junction kept 7 bases outside the gene matches. CDR1 is LNHDA and CDR2 is SQIVND in the germline V gene (reference sequence). Notes on the study in general: Exclusive to the recovered cohort were approximately 2,500 TCR clusters, some 32 of them with low generation probability. Sorted SARS-CoV-2-responsive or tetramer+ T cells and CD4+, regulatory and CD8+ subsets were not yet sequenced. Blood from mildly ill patients while symptomatic, and early samples from severe cases, were scarce.

Each TRB amplification used roughly 250-550 ng of genomic DNA from blood. This clonotype is labeled as medium-sized. Its antigen remains unidentified. TRB rearrangements were amplified by multiplex PCR with BIOMED2 TRB-A/B primers. TCRdb recomputed calls from the multiplex PCR reads with MiXCR, one row per CDR3 protein. The sample includes about 14,000 distinct CDR3 sequences, about 25% of them seen just once. This receptor was taken from a human donor who had recovered from COVID-19. Sequenced sample: blood. V and J are TRBV19 and TRBJ2-3; 7 bases agree with TRBD2. CDR3 region: CASSIGLEEADTQYF. CDR3 DNA: TGTGCCAGTAGTATTGGACTAGAGGAGGCAGATACGCAGTATTTT.